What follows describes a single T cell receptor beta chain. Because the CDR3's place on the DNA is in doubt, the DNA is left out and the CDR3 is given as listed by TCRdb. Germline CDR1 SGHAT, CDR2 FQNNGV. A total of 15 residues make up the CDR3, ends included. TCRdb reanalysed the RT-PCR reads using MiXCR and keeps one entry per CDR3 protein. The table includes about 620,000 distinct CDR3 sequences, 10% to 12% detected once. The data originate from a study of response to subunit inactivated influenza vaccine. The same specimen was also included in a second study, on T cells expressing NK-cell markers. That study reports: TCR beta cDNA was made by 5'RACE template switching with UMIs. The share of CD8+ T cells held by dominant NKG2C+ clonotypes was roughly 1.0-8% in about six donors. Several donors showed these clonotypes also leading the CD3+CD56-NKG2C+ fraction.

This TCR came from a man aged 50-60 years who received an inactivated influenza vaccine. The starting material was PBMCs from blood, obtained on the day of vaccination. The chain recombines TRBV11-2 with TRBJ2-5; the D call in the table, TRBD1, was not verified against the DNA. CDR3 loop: CASSRGQYFGETQYF.